These 24 T cell receptor beta chains originate from one sample sequenced in a study of blood T cell repertoires in COVID-19. Only in-frame clones appear in the TCRdb table, and some are missing; sequencing was by immunoSEQ multiplex PCR. This table holds more than 60,000 clones, approximately 87% found once. Sequences were obtained from peripheral blood. Receptors originate from a man aged 45-60 years with active COVID-19.

This clone was seen at least ten times. This chain connects TRBV7-9 to TRBJ2-1, with D possibly being TRBD1 (6 bases). With 5 bases removed from V and 4 bases from J, the gap between germline ends came to 15 bases. This CDR3 is 15 amino acids long. Germline V gene data show CDR1 as SEHNR and CDR2 as FQNEAQ (reference sequence). In DNA form, the CDR3 reads TGTGCCAGCAGCCTAGACAGGAGCTTTTACAATGAGCAGTTCTTC. This gives the protein CASSLDRSFYNEQFF.

This chain connects TRBV19 to TRBJ2-3; D possibly corresponds to TRBD1 (6 bases). CDR1 LNHDA and CDR2 SQIVND come from the germline V gene (reference sequence). V lost 5 bases and J lost 1, with 10 bases in between. This CDR3 has 14 amino acids. CDR3 sequence (DNA): TGTGCCAGTAGTTCCGAGGGGGGCACAGATACGCAGTATTTT. Residues: CASSSEGGTDTQYF.

The rearrangement uses TRBV7-2 and TRBJ2-7, with D unclear. The length of the CDR3 is 13 residues. Per germline, CDR1 SGHTA and CDR2 FQGNSA. V dropped 10 bases and J dropped 2 bases, with 15 bases sitting between them. Written as DNA, the CDR3 is TGTGCCACCTCGACCGAAACAGCCTACGAGCAGTACTTC. Its protein is CATSTETAYEQYF. The full variable domain, in which reference TRBV7-2 and TRBJ2-7 provide the parts outside the CDR3, is GAGVSQSPSNKVTEKGKDVELRCDPISGHTALYWYRQSLGQGLEFLIYFQGNSAPDKSGLPSDRFSAERTGGSVSTLTIQRTQQEDSAVYLCATSTETAYEQYFGPGTRLTVT.

V is TRBV5-4 and J is TRBJ2-5; 7 nucleotides align to TRBD2. Looked up from germline, CDR1 is SGHNT and CDR2 is YYREEE (reference sequence). With V trimmed by 1 base and J by 4 bases, 7 bases remained unmatched. The CDR3 has 15 residues. In DNA, the CDR3 is TGTGCCAGCAGCTTGTCGGGGGGAGGAGGAGAGACCCAGTACTTC. It encodes CASSLSGGGGETQYF.

The V gene is TRBV7-6, the J gene TRBJ2-2; 8 bases agree with TRBD2. This CDR3 comprises 13 residues. Per germline, CDR1 SGHVS and CDR2 FNYEAQ. J gave up 10 bases and V 4 bases, and 5 bases lay outside the gene matches. CDR3 residues: CASSSREGLELFF. DNA for the CDR3: TGTGCCAGCAGCTCCCGGGAGGGCCTGGAGCTGTTTTTT.

This chain connects TRBV20-1 to TRBJ2-1; D possibly corresponds to TRBD2 (6 bases). The CDR3 contains 14 residues. The germline gives CDR1 DFQATT, CDR2 SNEGSKA (reference sequence). V was shortened by 3 bases and J by 3 bases, with 12 bases between the two germline ends. The CDR3 loop is CSASLQEGYNEQFF. CDR3 DNA: TGCAGTGCTAGTTTACAGGAGGGCTACAATGAGCAGTTCTTC.

The V and J genes are TRBV11-3 and TRBJ2-3, with a weak D call TRBD2 (5 bases). Germline V gives CDR1 SGHNT, CDR2 YENEEA. Trimming took 4 bases from V and 4 from J, leaving 15 bases between them. The CDR3 extends over 15 amino acids. CDR3 in DNA: TGTGCCAGCAGCTCCCGGGGAAGCCGCGCAGATACGCAGTATTTT. Translated: CASSSRGSRADTQYF.

This chain uses TRBV6-5 with TRBJ1-1; possibly TRBD1 for D (5 bases). The germline V gene has CDR1 MNHEY and CDR2 SVGAGI. V was pared by 2 bases and J by 4 bases, with 11 bases between. This CDR3 spans 14 amino acids. CDR3 nucleotides: TGTGCCAGCAGTTACGCGGGGACCCGCACTGAAGCTTTCTTT. Amino acids: CASSYAGTRTEAFF.

The chain has TRBV15 and TRBJ1-5, with 8 bases matching TRBD1. Trimming cost V 3 bases and J 2 bases; bases outside gene matches: 6. CDR1 is LNHNV and CDR2 is YYDKDF in the germline V gene (reference sequence). This CDR3 has 16 amino acids. CDR3 region: CATSREQGAGNQPQHF. CDR3 DNA: TGTGCCACCAGCAGGGAGCAGGGGGCAGGCAATCAGCCCCAGCATTTT.

The V gene is TRBV2, the J gene TRBJ2-7; D may be TRBD2 (6 bases). Deletions cut 7 bases from V and 0 bases from J, with 13 bases between. The CDR3 has 14 amino acids. Germline CDR1 SNHLY, CDR2 FYNNEI. Here the CDR3 DNA reads TGTGCCAGCATCCCTAGCGACAGCTCCTACGAGCAGTACTTC. Translated: CASIPSDSSYEQYF.

The chain has TRBV4-3 and TRBJ2-6; 11 bases are shared with TRBD2. Germline V gene lookup returns CDR1 LGHNA and CDR2 YSLEER. J lost 0 bases, V lost 3 bases, and 7 bases had no gene match. The CDR3 covers 19 residues. CDR3 in amino acids: CASSHSLAGGFSGANVLTF. The CDR3 DNA reads TGCGCCAGCAGCCACTCCCTAGCGGGAGGCTTCTCTGGGGCCAACGTCCTGACTTTC.

This chain joins TRBV28 and TRBJ1-1, with D uncertain. Germline V lookup: CDR1 MDHEN, CDR2 SYDVKM. V was pared by 6 bases and J by 10 bases, with 12 bases between. The length of the CDR3 is 11 residues. In DNA form, the CDR3 reads TGTGCCAGCAGCGACACCTTAACAGCTTTCTTT. It yields the protein CASSDTLTAFF.

CDR3 nucleotide sequence: TGCGCCAGCAGCTTGGCCTTGCGGGAGGGCGCAGATACGCAGTATTTT. Amino acids: CASSLALREGADTQYF. The chain joins TRBV5-1 to TRBJ2-3; 9 positions agree with TRBD2. Germline V gene sequence: CDR1 SGHRS, CDR2 YFSETQ. V lost 0 bases and J lost 4; bases outside the gene matches: 6. The CDR3 has 16 amino acids.

The rearrangement uses TRBV5-1 and TRBJ2-3; tentatively, D is TRBD1 (6 bases). The germline CDR1 and CDR2 sequences are SGHRS and YFSETQ. The CDR3 runs to 15 residues. The V end lost 4 bases, the J end lost 0 bases, and 12 bases lay between the germline ends. The CDR3, as DNA: TGCGCCAGCAGCCCCGGGACAACGAGCACAGATACGCAGTATTTT. Its protein product is CASSPGTTSTDTQYF.

The sample holds a few counts of this clone. The J gene is TRBJ2-2, the V gene TRBV6-2 or TRBV6-3; D gene uncertain. The CDR3 has 15 amino acids. Trimming took off 2 bases at V and 5 bases at J, with 12 bases between the two ends. Germline V CDR1 and CDR2: MNHEY, SVGEGT. The CDR3 coding sequence is TGTGCCAGCAGTTACGTCTCCAGAAGAACCGGGGAGCTGTTTTTT. Residues: CASSYVSRRTGELFF.

In DNA form, the CDR3 reads TGTGCCAGCAGCTCAAGTCTAGCGTCGACCCCAGATACGCAGTATTTT. Protein product: CASSSSLASTPDTQYF. V is TRBV5-8 and J is TRBJ2-3, with a tentative D call TRBD2 (6 bases). CDR1 and CDR2 (germline): SGHTS, YDEGEE. V was clipped by 3 bases and J by 4 bases, with 18 bases between them. This CDR3 is built from 16 residues.

This chain joins TRBV4-2 and TRBJ2-1; D is perhaps TRBD1 (6 bases). V was cut by 4 bases and J by 4 bases, with 17 bases left in between. There are 16 residues in the CDR3. Germline V lookup: CDR1 LGHNA, CDR2 YNFKEQ. CDR3 residues: CASSPGDTRMYNEQFF. Written as DNA, the CDR3 is TGTGCCAGCAGCCCTGGGGACACGAGGATGTACAATGAGCAGTTCTTC.

The chain joins TRBV11-3 to TRBJ2-1; 8 nucleotides agree with TRBD1. The CDR3 sequence is 16 residues long. V shed 1 base and J 10 bases; nucleotides not matched to a gene: 12. Germline-derived CDR1 and CDR2 are SGHNT and YENEEA. In nucleotides, the CDR3 is TGTGCCAGCAGCTTAGGCCCAGGGGGCGCTCAACAGGAGCAGTTCTTC. Amino acids: CASSLGPGGAQQEQFF.

This clone has a single count. The gene calls are TRBV9 and TRBJ1-2; tentatively, D is TRBD1 (6 bases). CDR3 length equals 15 residues. In germline, CDR1 is SGDLS, CDR2 YYNGEE. Trimming stripped 3 bases from V and 1 base from J, with 13 bases between. CDR3 amino acids: CASSAQRGSNYGYTF. CDR3 coding DNA: TGTGCCAGCAGCGCCCAGAGGGGGAGTAACTATGGCTACACCTTC.

The V and J genes are TRBV4-3 and TRBJ1-1; D unresolved. Trimming shortened V by 0 bases and J by 1 base, and 6 bases separated the two germline ends. The CDR3 length is 14 residues. The germline V gene encodes CDR1 LGHNA and CDR2 YSLEER. CDR3 bases: TGCGCCAGCAGCCAAGATAACACGAACACTGAAGCTTTCTTT. Its protein product is CASSQDNTNTEAFF.

The J gene is TRBJ2-5, the V gene TRBV19, with D possibly matching TRBD1 (6 bases). The germline V gene has CDR1 LNHDA and CDR2 SQIVND (reference sequence). CDR3 length equals 13 residues. The V end was cut by 5 bases, the J end by 1 base, with 8 bases between. The CDR3 is CASSWTVQETQYF. CDR3 nucleotide sequence: TGTGCCAGTAGTTGGACAGTCCAAGAGACCCAGTACTTC.

This clone was counted between two and nine times. This chain's CDR3 is CASSLILAGRRVHEQYF. The CDR3 region has the DNA TGCGCCAGCAGCTTGATCCTAGCGGGACGGCGGGTCCACGAGCAGTACTTC. The V and J genes are TRBV5-1 and TRBJ2-7; the match to TRBD2 covers 9 bases. The germline gives CDR1 SGHRS, CDR2 YFSETQ. J was trimmed by 5 bases and V by 1 base; bases with no gene match: 13. This CDR3 contains 17 residues.

The J gene is TRBJ2-7, the V gene TRBV6-5; D possibly corresponds to TRBD1 (6 bases). CDR3 size: 14 residues. From germline, CDR1 is MNHEY and CDR2 SVGAGI. Trimming left V 2 bases short and J 5 bases short, with 13 bases between. CDR3 sequence (DNA): TGTGCCAGCAGTTACAGGACAGCCGACCACGAGCAGTACTTC. It specifies CASSYRTADHEQYF.

The chain has TRBV5-1 and TRBJ2-1, with a tentative D call TRBD2 (6 bases). V was trimmed by 0 bases and J by 7 bases, leaving 14 bases between them. The germline gives CDR1 SGHRS, CDR2 YFSETQ. This CDR3 region has 15 residues. In DNA, the CDR3 is TGCGCCAGCAGCTTGGCCGACTGGGAGGATAATGAGCAGTTCTTC. Translated, it gives CASSLADWEDNEQFF.